The sequence of this T cell receptor beta chain was determined in a study of blood T cells in healthy people across ages. Study findings and constraints: Using unsorted PBMCs precluded a conclusive naive versus antigen-experienced comparison. Relative to aged donors, long-lived donors carried more naive CD4+ cells and displayed higher diversity.

A second PCR of 7 to 11 cycles used a sample-barcoded 5' primer and a J-beta primer mix. TCRdb recomputed calls from the 5' RACE reads with MiXCR, one row per CDR3 protein. The sample yields roughly 1,500,000 distinct CDR3 sequences, roughly 32% seen once. The germline gives CDR1 SGHVS, CDR2 FNYEAQ. The CDR3 loop spans 17 amino acids. V shed 6 bases, J shed 3 bases, and the junction held 16 bases outside the gene matches. This clonotype has just one count. The antigen is not known. The V gene is TRBV7-6, the J gene TRBJ2-5; 7 bases match TRBD1. The receptor was derived from a woman in her twenties or thirties in good health. Sequencing was performed on blood. The DNA of the CDR3 is TGTGCCAGCAGTCGTCCAGCCGGGACAGAAAATAAAGAGACCCAGTACTTC. Amino acids: CASSRPAGTENKETQYF.